This TCR beta chain was found in a study of T cell repertoires in cytomegalovirus infection. Across the study: Matching HLA type, along with CMV infection, was indicated by public TCR beta signatures. Study observations and caveats: There were carriers of CMV plus the relevant HLA, and cumulative public TCR beta family frequency identified them. HLA-C-restricted CMV clonotypes gave the most frequent clonotype in two of eight donors.

A single record per CDR3 protein comes from TCRdb applying MiXCR to the reads. The repertoire holds fewer than 950,000 distinct CDR3 sequences, with around a third as singletons. For this clonotype: Antigen specificity is unknown.

The clonotype was recovered from a human donor in good health (CMV status not recorded). Some clones in this sample may be carry-over from other donors' samples. The source material was cultured CD8+ T cells from PBMCs, sampled from culture after CMV antigen stimulation.

CDR3 residues: CASSDIMGLAGGHNTGELFF. In DNA, the CDR3 is TGTGCCAGCAGTGATATTATGGGACTAGCGGGGGGCCACAACACCGGGGAGCTGTTTTTT. The chain has TRBV2 and TRBJ2-2; the match to TRBD2 covers 15 bases. The CDR3 is made up of 20 amino acids. V lost 3 bases to trimming and J lost 2 bases; unmatched junction nucleotides: 10. Per germline, CDR1 SNHLY and CDR2 FYNNEI.